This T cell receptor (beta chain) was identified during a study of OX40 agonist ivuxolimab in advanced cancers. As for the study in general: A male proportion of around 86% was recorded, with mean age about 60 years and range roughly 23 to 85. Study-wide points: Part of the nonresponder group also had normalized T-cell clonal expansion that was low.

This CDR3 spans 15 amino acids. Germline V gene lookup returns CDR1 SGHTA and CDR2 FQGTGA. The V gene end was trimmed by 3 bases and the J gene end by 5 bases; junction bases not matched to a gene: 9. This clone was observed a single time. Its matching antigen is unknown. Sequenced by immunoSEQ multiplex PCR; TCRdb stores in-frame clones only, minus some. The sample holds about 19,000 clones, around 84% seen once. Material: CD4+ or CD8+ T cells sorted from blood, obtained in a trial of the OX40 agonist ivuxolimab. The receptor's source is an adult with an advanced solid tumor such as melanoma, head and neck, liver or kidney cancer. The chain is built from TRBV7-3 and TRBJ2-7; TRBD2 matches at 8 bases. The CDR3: CASSLGLAGSHEQYF. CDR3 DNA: TGTGCCAGCAGCTTGGGTCTAGCGGGTAGCCACGAGCAGTACTTC. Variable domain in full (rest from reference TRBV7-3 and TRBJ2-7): GAGVSQTPSNKVTEKGKYVELRCDPISGHTALYWYRQSLGQGPEFLIYFQGTGAADDSGLPNDRFFAVRPEGSVSTLKIQRTERGDSAVYLCASSLGLAGSHEQYFGPGTRLTVT.